Below are 6 T cell receptor beta chains sequenced from a single sample in a study of neurological immune-mediated disorders (dated by TCRdb to 2018 to 2020). In light of the paper, this sample's time point label describes: technical triplicate 3. Library preparation was by 5' RACE. The instrument given in TCRdb is Illumina HiSeq 2500. TCRdb reprocessed the public reads (quality trimming at Q25 with fastp, clone calling with MiXCR) and kept in-frame beta chains. Identical CDR3 protein sequences are pooled into one entry, listed with their most common genes and DNA. Across this sample there are some 30,000 distinct CDR3 sequences, with about a sixth seen only once. The top ten constitute about 5% of the sample. The source material was CD4+ T cells from blood. The receptors originated from a female donor with HTLV-1-associated myelopathy (HAM/TSP).

By share, this clonotype counts as medium-sized. This chain uses TRBV29-1 with TRBJ1-2; D unresolved. There are 12 residues in the CDR3. V was trimmed by 0 bases and J by 4 bases, leaving 6 bases between them. The germline V gene has CDR1 SQVTM and CDR2 ANQGSEA. The CDR3 nucleotides are TGCAGCGTTGAAGAGGCCAGCTATGGCTACACCTTC. It codes for CSVEEASYGYTF.

This clonotype was found many times. The chain employs TRBV12-3 or TRBV12-4 and TRBJ1-3, with D perhaps matching TRBD1 (5 bases). This CDR3 comprises 19 residues. The V and J ends lost 7 bases and 3 bases respectively, with 28 bases between them. CDR3 loop: CASTRGGRERGRNGNTIYF. The CDR3 coding sequence is TGTGCCAGCACCCGGGGCGGGAGGGAGAGGGGAAGAAATGGAAACACCATATATTTT.

The sample holds many counts of this clonotype. V gene TRBV20-1 combines with J gene TRBJ2-1; D is unresolved. V gave up 6 bases and J gave up 0 bases, with 12 bases separating them. Germline V gene sequence: CDR1 DFQATT, CDR2 SNEGSKA (reference sequence). The CDR3 is 14 residues long. The CDR3 loop reads CSASDTSSYNEQFF. In DNA, the CDR3 is TGCAGTGCCAGTGACACAAGCTCCTACAATGAGCAGTTCTTC.

The sample holds a few counts of this clonotype. The chain is built from TRBV11-2 and TRBJ2-1; perhaps TRBD2 as D (7 bases). The CDR3 is 14 amino acids. Germline V gene lookup returns CDR1 SGHAT and CDR2 FQNNGV. Trimming took off 8 bases at V and 2 bases at J, with 13 bases between the two ends. The CDR3 DNA reads TGTGCCAGCGCCGTCGGGGGGCCCTACAATGAGCAGTTCTTC. It is translated as CASAVGGPYNEQFF.

In its sample, this clonotype was seen many times. This chain connects TRBV20-1 to TRBJ1-2; 8 bases align to TRBD1. Losses at the gene ends were 5 bases for V and 5 bases for J; bases not matched to a gene: 10. Germline V gene sequence: CDR1 DFQATT, CDR2 SNEGSKA (reference sequence). This CDR3 spans 14 amino acids. The CDR3 here is CSAFQTGVWYGYTF. The CDR3 nucleotides read TGCAGTGCTTTTCAGACAGGGGTATGGTATGGCTACACCTTC.

At least ten counts were recorded for this clonotype. This chain uses TRBV20-1 with TRBJ1-6; 8 positions agree with TRBD1. The germline gives CDR1 DFQATT, CDR2 SNEGSKA (reference sequence). Trimming took 6 bases from V and 5 from J; bases not matched to a gene: 6. This CDR3 region has 14 residues. The chain's CDR3 is CSAKTDRDNSPLHF. CDR3 in DNA: TGCAGTGCCAAGACGGACAGGGATAATTCACCCCTCCACTTT.